Listed here are 8 T cell receptor beta chains from one sample, sequenced in a study of T-cell reconstitution after alpha-beta-depleted transplantation in children. Unique molecular identifiers were used in preparing the TCRbeta library. TCRdb reprocessed the PCR reads with MiXCR, giving one entry per CDR3 protein. The table includes about 640,000 distinct CDR3 sequences, 10% to 15% detected once. The sample here was PBMCs, mostly from graft donor cells, taken 360 days after TCRalphabeta/CD19-depleted stem cell transplant. The receptors derive from a male patient between 5 and 17 years old who had a stem cell transplant for acute myeloid leukemia, so the T cells may come from the graft donor.

This clonotype was detected a few times. The chain employs TRBV14 and TRBJ2-5; the match to TRBD2 covers 7 bases. The CDR3 contains 13 residues. Trimming removed 2 bases from V and 3 bases from J; junction bases left unmatched: 0. Per germline, CDR1 SGHDN and CDR2 FVKESK. The CDR3 reads CASSQLAEETQYF. As DNA, the CDR3 is TGTGCCAGCAGCCAACTAGCGGAAGAGACCCAGTACTTC.

This clonotype was observed at least ten times. J is TRBJ1-5 and V is TRBV5-1, with unresolved D. V gave up 0 bases and J gave up 6 bases, with 4 bases separating them. This CDR3 region has 12 residues. From germline, CDR1 is SGHRS and CDR2 YFSETQ. CDR3 sequence: CASSLASQPQHF. The CDR3 DNA follows: TGCGCCAGCAGCTTGGCTAGTCAGCCCCAGCATTTT.

This clonotype came up a few times. The chain carries TRBV6-1 and TRBJ2-7; 7 bases line up with TRBD2. V dropped 5 bases and J dropped 0; count of bases not matched to a gene: 7. The CDR3 loop spans 15 amino acids. CDR1 and CDR2 (germline): MNHNS, SASEGT. CDR3: CASSILGGSSYEQYF. In nucleotides, the CDR3 is TGTGCCAGCAGTATCTTGGGGGGGAGCTCCTACGAGCAGTACTTC.

Comment on this clonotype: Here the CDR3 omits its conserved ending phenylalanine or tryptophan, so a read error is the likely source. No DNA is shown, since the ends of the CDR3 on it are uncertain; the CDR3 is the one TCRdb lists. The chain combines TRBV4-3 with TRBJ2-1; the table's D call TRBD1 went unverified against the DNA. The length of the CDR3 is 10 amino acids, counting both ends. Germline assignment: CDR1 LGHNA and CDR2 YSLEER. The CDR3 is CASSQGALGV.

This clonotype was observed at least ten times. This sequence joins TRBV29-1 and TRBJ2-7; TRBD2 is a possible D gene (5 bases). The CDR3 is made up of 12 amino acids. Trimming left V 3 bases short and J 1 base short, with 7 bases between. Germline V gene lookup returns CDR1 SQVTM and CDR2 ANQGSEA. The CDR3, as DNA: TGCAGCGTTGAGGAGGTTTCCTACGAGCAGTACTTC. Residues: CSVEEVSYEQYF.

Only a few counts were recorded for this clonotype. This rearrangement joins TRBV28 to TRBJ2-1; D unclear. The germline V gene has CDR1 MDHEN and CDR2 SYDVKM. The ends were cut back, 3 bases at V and 5 bases at J, with 11 bases in the middle. CDR3 length: 14 residues. CDR3 amino acids: CASSFGLVNNEQFF. CDR3 sequence (DNA): TGTGCCAGCAGTTTTGGTCTAGTAAACAATGAGCAGTTCTTC. Supplemented by reference TRBV28 and TRBJ2-1, the full variable domain reads DVKVTQSSRYLVKRTGEKVFLECVQDMDHENMFWYRQDPGLGLRLIYFSYDVKMKEKGDIPEGYSVSREKKERFSLILESASTNQTSMYLCASSFGLVNNEQFFGPGTRLTVL.

The genes are TRBV29-1 and TRBJ1-1; D is uncertain. The CDR3 is 15 amino acids. Trimming removed 7 bases from V and 0 bases from J, with 18 bases in between. The germline CDR1 and CDR2 sequences are SQVTM and ANQGSEA. The CDR3 DNA is TGCAGCGCCCTTACCCCGCTCCGGGTGAACACTGAAGCTTTCTTT. Its protein product is CSALTPLRVNTEAFF.

This clonotype was found many times. This sequence joins TRBV5-4 and TRBJ2-1; D tentatively fits TRBD1 or TRBD2 (6 bases each). Trimming removed 4 bases at V and 10 bases at J, with 21 bases between. Germline values: CDR1 SGHNT, CDR2 YYREEE (reference sequence). The CDR3 contains 15 residues. The CDR3 DNA is TGTGCCAGCAGCCGTAAGGAGGGGGAGACTTCGGAGCAGTTCTTC. This codes for CASSRKEGETSEQFF.